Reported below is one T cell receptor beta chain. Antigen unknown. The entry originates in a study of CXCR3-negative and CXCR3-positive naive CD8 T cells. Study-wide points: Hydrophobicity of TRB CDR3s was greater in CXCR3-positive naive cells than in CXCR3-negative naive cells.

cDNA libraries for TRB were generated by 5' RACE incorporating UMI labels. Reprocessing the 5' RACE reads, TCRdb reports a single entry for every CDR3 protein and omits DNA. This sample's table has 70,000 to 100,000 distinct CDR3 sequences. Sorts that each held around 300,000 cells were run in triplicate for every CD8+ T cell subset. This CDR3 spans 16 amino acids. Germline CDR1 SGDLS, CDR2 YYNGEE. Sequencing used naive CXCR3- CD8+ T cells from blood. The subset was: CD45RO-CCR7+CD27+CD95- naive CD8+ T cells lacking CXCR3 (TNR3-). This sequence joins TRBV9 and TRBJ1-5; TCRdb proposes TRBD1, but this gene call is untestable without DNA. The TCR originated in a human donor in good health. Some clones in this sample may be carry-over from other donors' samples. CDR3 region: CASSVAGRAARQPQHF. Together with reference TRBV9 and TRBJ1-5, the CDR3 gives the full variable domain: DSGVTQTPKHLITATGQRVTLRCSPRSGDLSVYWYQQSLDQGLQFLIQYYNGEERAKGNILERFSAQQFPDLHSELNLSSLELGDSALYFCASSVAGRAARQPQHFGDGTRLSIL.